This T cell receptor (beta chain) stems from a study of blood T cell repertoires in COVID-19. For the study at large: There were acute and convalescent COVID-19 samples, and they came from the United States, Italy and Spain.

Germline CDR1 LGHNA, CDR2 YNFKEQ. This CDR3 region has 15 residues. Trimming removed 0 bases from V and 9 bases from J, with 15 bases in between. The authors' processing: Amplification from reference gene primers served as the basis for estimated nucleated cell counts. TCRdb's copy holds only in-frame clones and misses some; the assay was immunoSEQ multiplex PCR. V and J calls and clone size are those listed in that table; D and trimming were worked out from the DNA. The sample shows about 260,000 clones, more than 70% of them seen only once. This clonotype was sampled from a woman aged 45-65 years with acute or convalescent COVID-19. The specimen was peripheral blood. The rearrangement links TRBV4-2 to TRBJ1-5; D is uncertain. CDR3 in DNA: TGTGCCAGCAGCCAAGATACAGCGGGTTCGGGGCCCCAGCATTTT. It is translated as CASSQDTAGSGPQHF.